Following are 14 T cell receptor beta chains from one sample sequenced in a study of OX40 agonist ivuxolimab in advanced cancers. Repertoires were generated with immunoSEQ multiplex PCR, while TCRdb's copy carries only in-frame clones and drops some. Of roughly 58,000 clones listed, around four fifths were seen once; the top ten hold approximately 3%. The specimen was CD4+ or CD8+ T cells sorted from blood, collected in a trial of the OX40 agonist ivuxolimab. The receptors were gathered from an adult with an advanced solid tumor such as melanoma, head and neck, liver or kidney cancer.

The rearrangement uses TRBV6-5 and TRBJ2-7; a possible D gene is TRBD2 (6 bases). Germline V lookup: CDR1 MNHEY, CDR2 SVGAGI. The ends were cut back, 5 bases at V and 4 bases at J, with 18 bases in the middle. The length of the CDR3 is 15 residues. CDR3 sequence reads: CASSANILEGYEQYF. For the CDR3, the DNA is TGTGCCAGCAGTGCTAATATTTTGGAGGGTTACGAGCAGTACTTC.

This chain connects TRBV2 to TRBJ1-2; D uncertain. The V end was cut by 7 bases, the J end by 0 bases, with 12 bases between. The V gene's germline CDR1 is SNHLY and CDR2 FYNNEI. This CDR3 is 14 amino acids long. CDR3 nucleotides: TGTGCCAGCAAGTTAAGGGAAACTAACTATGGCTACACCTTC. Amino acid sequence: CASKLRETNYGYTF. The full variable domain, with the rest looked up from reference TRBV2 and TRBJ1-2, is EPEVTQTPSHQVTQMGQEVILRCVPISNHLYFYWYRQILGQKVEFLVSFYNNEISEKSEIFDDQFSVERPDGSNFTLKIRSTKLEDSAMYFCASKLRETNYGYTFGSGTRLTVV.

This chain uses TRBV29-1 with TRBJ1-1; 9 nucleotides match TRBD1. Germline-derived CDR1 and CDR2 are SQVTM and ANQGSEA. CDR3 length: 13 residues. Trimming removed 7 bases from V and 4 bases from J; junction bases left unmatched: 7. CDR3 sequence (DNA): TGCAGCGCCCGGGACAGGGAGGCCACTGAAGCTTTCTTT. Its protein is CSARDREATEAFF.

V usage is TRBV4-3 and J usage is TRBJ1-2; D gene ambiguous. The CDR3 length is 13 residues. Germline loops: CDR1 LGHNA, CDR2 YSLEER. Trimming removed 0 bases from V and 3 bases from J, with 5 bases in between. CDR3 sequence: CASSQERYYGYTF. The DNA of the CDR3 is TGCGCCAGCAGCCAAGAGCGGTACTATGGCTACACCTTC.

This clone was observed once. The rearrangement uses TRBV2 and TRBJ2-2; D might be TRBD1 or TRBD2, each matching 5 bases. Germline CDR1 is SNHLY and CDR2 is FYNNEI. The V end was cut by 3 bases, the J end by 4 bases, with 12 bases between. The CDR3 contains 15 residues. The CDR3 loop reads CASSENSRGTGELFF. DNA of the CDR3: TGTGCCAGCAGTGAGAACTCGAGGGGCACCGGGGAGCTGTTTTTT.

CDR3 sequence reads: CASRRPFRGEKLFF. The CDR3 DNA is TGTGCCAGCAGGAGGCCCTTCAGAGGTGAAAAACTGTTTTTT. V gene TRBV4-2 combines with J gene TRBJ1-4, with unresolved D. Germline V gene lookup returns CDR1 LGHNA and CDR2 YNFKEQ. V was cut by 6 bases and J by 7 bases, with 15 bases left in between. The CDR3 runs to 14 residues.

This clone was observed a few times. The CDR3 spells CASRRTSGSPNEQFF. The DNA of the CDR3 is TGTGCCAGCAGACGGACTAGCGGGAGCCCCAATGAGCAGTTCTTC. This chain joins TRBV6-5 and TRBJ2-1; 13 nucleotides align to TRBD2. The V gene's germline CDR1 is MNHEY and CDR2 SVGAGI. With V trimmed by 6 bases and J by 6 bases, 5 bases remained unmatched. This CDR3 has 15 amino acids.

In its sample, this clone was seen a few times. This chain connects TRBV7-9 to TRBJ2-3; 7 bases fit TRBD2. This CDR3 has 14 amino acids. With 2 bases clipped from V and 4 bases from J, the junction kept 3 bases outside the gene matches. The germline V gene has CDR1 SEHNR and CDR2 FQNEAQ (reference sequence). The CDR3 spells CASSLSGMADTQYF. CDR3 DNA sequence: TGTGCCAGCAGCTTAAGCGGGATGGCAGATACGCAGTATTTT.

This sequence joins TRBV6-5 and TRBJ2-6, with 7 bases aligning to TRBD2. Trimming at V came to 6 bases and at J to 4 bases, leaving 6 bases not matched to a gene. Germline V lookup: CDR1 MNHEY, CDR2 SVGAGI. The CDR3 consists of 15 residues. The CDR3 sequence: CASRTGGSGANVLTF. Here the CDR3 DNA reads TGTGCCAGCAGAACCGGGGGGTCCGGGGCCAACGTCCTGACTTTC.

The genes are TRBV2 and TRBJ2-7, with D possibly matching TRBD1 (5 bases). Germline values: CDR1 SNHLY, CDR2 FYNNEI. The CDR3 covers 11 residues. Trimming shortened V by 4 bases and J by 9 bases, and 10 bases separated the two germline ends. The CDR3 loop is CASSADRPQYF. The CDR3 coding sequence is TGTGCCAGCAGTGCCGACAGACCGCAGTACTTC.

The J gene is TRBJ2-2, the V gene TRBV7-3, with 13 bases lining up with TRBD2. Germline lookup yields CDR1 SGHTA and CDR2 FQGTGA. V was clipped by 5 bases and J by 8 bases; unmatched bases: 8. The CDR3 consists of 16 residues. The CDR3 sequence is CASSPRTSGSLGELFF. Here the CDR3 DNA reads TGTGCCAGCAGCCCTAGGACTAGCGGGAGTTTAGGGGAGCTGTTTTTT.

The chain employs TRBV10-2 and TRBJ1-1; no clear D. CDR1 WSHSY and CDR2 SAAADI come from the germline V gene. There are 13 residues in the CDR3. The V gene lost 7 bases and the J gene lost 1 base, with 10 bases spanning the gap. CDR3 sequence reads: CASKGSSNTEAFF. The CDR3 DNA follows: TGCGCCAGCAAGGGATCGTCGAACACTGAAGCTTTCTTT.

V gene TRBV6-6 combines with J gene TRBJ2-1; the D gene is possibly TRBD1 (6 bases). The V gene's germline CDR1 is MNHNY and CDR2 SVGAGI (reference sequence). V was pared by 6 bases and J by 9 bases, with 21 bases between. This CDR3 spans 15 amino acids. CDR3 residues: CASRDQGMRNVEQFF. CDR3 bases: TGTGCCAGCAGGGATCAGGGGATGCGAAATGTTGAGCAGTTCTTC.

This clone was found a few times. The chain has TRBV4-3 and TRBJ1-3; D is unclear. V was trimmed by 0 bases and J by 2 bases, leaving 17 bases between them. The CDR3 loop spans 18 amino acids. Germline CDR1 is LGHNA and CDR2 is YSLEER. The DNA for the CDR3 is TGCGCCAGCAGCCAAGAGCCGCCGGGATATAGGGCTGGAAACACCATATATTTT. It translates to CASSQEPPGYRAGNTIYF.